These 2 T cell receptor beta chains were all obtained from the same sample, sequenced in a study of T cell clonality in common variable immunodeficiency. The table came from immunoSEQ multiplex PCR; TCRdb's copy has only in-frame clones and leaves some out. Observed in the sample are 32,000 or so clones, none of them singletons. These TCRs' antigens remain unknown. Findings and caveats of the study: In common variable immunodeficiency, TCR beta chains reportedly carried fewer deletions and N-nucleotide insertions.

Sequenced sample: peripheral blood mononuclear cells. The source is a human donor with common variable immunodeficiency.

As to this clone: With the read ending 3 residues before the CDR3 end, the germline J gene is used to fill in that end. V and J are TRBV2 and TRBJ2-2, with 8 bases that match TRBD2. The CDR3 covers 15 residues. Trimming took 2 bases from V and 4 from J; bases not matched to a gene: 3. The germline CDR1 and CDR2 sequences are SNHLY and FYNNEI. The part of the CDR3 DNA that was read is TGTGCCAGCAGTGAAAGCGGGGGCCGCACCGGGGAG. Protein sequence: CASSESGGRTGE. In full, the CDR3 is CASSESGGRTGELFF.

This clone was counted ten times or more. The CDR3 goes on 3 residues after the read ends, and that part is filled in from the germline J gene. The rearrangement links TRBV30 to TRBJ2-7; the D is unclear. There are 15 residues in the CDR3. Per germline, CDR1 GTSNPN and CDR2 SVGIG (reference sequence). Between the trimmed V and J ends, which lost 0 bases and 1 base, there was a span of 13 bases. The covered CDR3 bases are TGTGCCTGGAGTGTACATGGAAAAGGGTCCTACGAG. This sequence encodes CAWSVHGKGSYE. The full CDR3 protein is CAWSVHGKGSYEQYF.